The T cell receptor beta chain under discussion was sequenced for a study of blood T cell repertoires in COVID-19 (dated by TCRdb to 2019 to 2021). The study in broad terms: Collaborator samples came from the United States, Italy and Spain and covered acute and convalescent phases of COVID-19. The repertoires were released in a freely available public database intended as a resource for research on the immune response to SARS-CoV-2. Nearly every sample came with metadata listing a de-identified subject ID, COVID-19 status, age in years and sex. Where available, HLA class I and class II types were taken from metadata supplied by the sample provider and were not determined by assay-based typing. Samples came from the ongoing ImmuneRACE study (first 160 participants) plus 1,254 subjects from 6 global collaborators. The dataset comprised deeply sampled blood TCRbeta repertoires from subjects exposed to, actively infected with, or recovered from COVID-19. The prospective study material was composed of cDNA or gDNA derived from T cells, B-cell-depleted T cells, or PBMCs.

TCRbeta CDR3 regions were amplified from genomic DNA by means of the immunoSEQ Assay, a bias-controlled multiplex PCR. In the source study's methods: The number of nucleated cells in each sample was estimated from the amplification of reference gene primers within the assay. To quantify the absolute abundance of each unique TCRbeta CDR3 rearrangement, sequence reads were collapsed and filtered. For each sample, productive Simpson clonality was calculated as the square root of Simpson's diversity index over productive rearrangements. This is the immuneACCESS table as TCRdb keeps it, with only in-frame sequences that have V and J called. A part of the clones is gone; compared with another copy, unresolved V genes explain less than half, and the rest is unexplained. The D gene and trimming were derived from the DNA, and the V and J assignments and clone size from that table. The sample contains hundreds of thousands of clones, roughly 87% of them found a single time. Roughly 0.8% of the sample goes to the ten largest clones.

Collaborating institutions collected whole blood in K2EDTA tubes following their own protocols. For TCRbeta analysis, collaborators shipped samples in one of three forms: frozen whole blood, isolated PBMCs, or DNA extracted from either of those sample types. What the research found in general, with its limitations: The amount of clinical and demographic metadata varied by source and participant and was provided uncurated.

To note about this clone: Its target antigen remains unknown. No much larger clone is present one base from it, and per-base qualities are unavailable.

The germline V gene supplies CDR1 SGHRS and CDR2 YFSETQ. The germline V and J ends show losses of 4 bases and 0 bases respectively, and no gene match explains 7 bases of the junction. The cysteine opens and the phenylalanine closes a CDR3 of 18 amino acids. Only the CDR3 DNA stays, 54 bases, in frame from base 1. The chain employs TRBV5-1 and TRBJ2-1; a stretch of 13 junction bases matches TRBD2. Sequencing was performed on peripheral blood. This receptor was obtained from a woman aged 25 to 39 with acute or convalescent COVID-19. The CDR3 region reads CASSRVTSGGSSYNEQFF. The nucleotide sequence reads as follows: TGCGCCAGCAGCCGGGTGACTAGCGGGGGGAGCTCCTACAATGAGCAGTTCTTC.